This is a list of T cell receptor beta chains from one sample in a study of blood T cell repertoires in COVID-19. The table came from immunoSEQ multiplex PCR; TCRdb's copy has only in-frame clones and leaves some out. The data hold about 130,000 clones, with around 87% observed a single time. The sample consisted of peripheral blood. The receptors here all came from a woman aged 45 to 65 who had recovered from COVID-19. CDR3s include the opening cysteine and the closing phenylalanine or tryptophan. The D gene is left open where the match is weak.

len | v_gene | d_gene | CDR3aa
14 | TRBV29-1 | TRBD2 | CSVRSGRLSYEQFF
15 | TRBV4-3 | . | CASSQESVGGEKLFF
14 | TRBV14 | . | CASSQPGMNTEAFF
14 | TRBV5-1 | . | CASRQGSGNTEAFF
14 | TRBV11-1 | TRBD1 | CASSSGTGHQPQHF
13 | TRBV7-2 | . | CASSPNSGNTIYF
18 | TRBV7-9 | TRBD1 | CASSLEVRGRWGNQPQHF
13 | TRBV6-5 | TRBD1 | CASSFRDSYGYTF
16 | TRBV27 | . | CASGIRALGSTGELFF
13 | TRBV7-2 | TRBD1 | CASRGYRGPRLYF
15 | TRBV2 | TRBD1 | CASRYERTGTNEQFF
16 | TRBV6-2/TRBV6-3 | . | CASSYSFKAVTYEQYF
13 | TRBV9 | TRBD1 | CASSPGTANEQFF
16 | TRBV25-1 | . | CASRGQLTYSNQPQHF
11 | TRBV27 | . | CARAYQETQYF
14 | TRBV10-3 | TRBD1 | CAIRDREAGNTIYF
13 | TRBV18 | . | CASSPREQETQYF
13 | TRBV6-6 | . | CASSGRVEGEQYF
13 | TRBV2 | TRBD1 | CASSGGTGAEAFF
16 | TRBV7-9 | TRBD1 | CASSLTGQIAKNIQYF
15 | TRBV7-9 | . | CASSRALSEGTEAFF
14 | TRBV19 | TRBD1 | CASSGDRGHTEAFF
15 | TRBV7-9 | . | CASSPWWPNTGELFF
17 | TRBV19 | TRBD2 | CASSQGVSSGRADTQYF
16 | TRBV7-9 | . | CASSPRETGISYEQYF
13 | TRBV6-5 | . | CASSRDTNYGYTF